This is a list of T cell receptor beta chains from one sample in a study of blood T cell repertoires in COVID-19. Produced via immunoSEQ multiplex PCR; TCRdb's table is partial and in-frame only. This table holds 50,000 to 70,000 clones, 65% to 85% found once. Material for sequencing was peripheral blood. These receptor sequences come from a man between 65 and 85 years old with active COVID-19. CDR3s include the opening cysteine and the closing phenylalanine or tryptophan. The D gene is left open where the match is weak. Expanded clones are given a class, and other clones once, few, many or no size at all.

d_gene: -
j_gene: TRBJ2-3
abundance: -
v_gene: TRBV6-6
CDR3aa: CASTRPSTDTQYF
CDR3nt: TGTGCCAGCACGCGTCCTAGCACAGATACGCAGTATTTT

d_gene: -
j_gene: TRBJ1-3
abundance: -
v_gene: TRBV4-1
CDR3aa: CASSQSIGNTIYF
CDR3nt: TGCGCCAGCAGCCAAAGCATAGGAAACACCATATATTTT

d_gene: TRBD1
j_gene: TRBJ2-6
abundance: -
v_gene: TRBV11-2
CDR3aa: CASSFRTGAFSGANVLTF
CDR3nt: TGTGCCAGCAGCTTTCGGACAGGGGCTTTCTCTGGGGCCAACGTCCTGACTTTC

d_gene: -
j_gene: TRBJ2-2
abundance: -
v_gene: TRBV5-1
CDR3aa: CASSLGRFFTGELFF
CDR3nt: TGCGCCAGCAGCTTGGGCAGGTTCTTCACCGGGGAGCTGTTTTTT

d_gene: -
j_gene: TRBJ2-2
abundance: -
v_gene: TRBV2
CDR3aa: CASSPDSADTGELFF
CDR3nt: TGTGCCAGCAGTCCGGACTCCGCCGACACCGGGGAGCTGTTTTTT

d_gene: -
j_gene: TRBJ2-1
abundance: few
v_gene: TRBV7-2
CDR3aa: CASSLDYHSDEQFF
CDR3nt: TGTGCCAGCAGCTTAGACTACCACTCGGATGAGCAGTTCTTC

d_gene: TRBD2
j_gene: TRBJ2-1
abundance: few
v_gene: TRBV9
CDR3aa: CASSAFAGTSGRANEQFF
CDR3nt: TGTGCCAGCAGCGCCTTTGCAGGGACTAGCGGGAGGGCGAATGAGCAGTTCTTC

d_gene: TRBD1
j_gene: TRBJ1-1
abundance: -
v_gene: TRBV4-3
CDR3aa: CASSLLGQGGTEAFF
CDR3nt: TGCGCCAGCAGCCTTCTGGGACAGGGAGGCACTGAAGCTTTCTTT

d_gene: -
j_gene: TRBJ1-5
abundance: -
v_gene: TRBV24-1
CDR3aa: CATSDFASNQPQHF
CDR3nt: TGTGCCACCAGTGATTTCGCGAGCAATCAGCCCCAGCATTTT

d_gene: TRBD2
j_gene: TRBJ2-7
abundance: -
v_gene: TRBV10-1
CDR3aa: CASRGYSGRATFEQYF
CDR3nt: TGCGCCAGCAGGGGGTATAGCGGGAGGGCCACCTTCGAGCAGTACTTC

d_gene: -
j_gene: TRBJ2-7
abundance: once
v_gene: TRBV6-2/TRBV6-3
CDR3aa: CASTPTRLAYEQYF
CDR3nt: TGTGCCAGCACCCCCACCAGGCTTGCCTACGAGCAGTACTTC

d_gene: -
j_gene: TRBJ1-6
abundance: once
v_gene: TRBV2
CDR3aa: CASRSSSYNSPLHF
CDR3nt: TGTGCCAGCAGGTCCAGCTCCTATAATTCACCCCTCCACTTT

d_gene: TRBD1
j_gene: TRBJ2-5
abundance: -
v_gene: TRBV19
CDR3aa: CASGADGRQTGGETQYF
CDR3nt: TGTGCCAGTGGGGCGGATGGTCGGCAAACAGGGGGGGAGACCCAGTACTTC

d_gene: -
j_gene: TRBJ2-7
abundance: once
v_gene: TRBV7-8
CDR3aa: CASSLRRGTYEQYF
CDR3nt: TGTGCCAGCAGCCTGAGGCGGGGCACCTACGAGCAGTACTTC

d_gene: TRBD1
j_gene: TRBJ2-2
abundance: -
v_gene: TRBV19
CDR3aa: CASRGLDRGTTGELFF
CDR3nt: TGTGCCAGTAGAGGGCTGGACAGGGGAACCACCGGGGAGCTGTTTTTT

d_gene: -
j_gene: TRBJ2-5
abundance: -
v_gene: TRBV2
CDR3aa: CASSGAGAPTQYF
CDR3nt: TGTGCCAGCAGTGGCGCAGGGGCCCCGACCCAGTACTTC

d_gene: -
j_gene: TRBJ2-2
abundance: -
v_gene: TRBV7-2
CDR3aa: CASSFGWTGELFF
CDR3nt: TGTGCCAGTAGCTTCGGGTGGACCGGGGAGCTGTTTTTT

d_gene: TRBD2
j_gene: TRBJ2-4
abundance: -
v_gene: TRBV12-5
CDR3aa: CASGLLTSGSGNIQYF
CDR3nt: TGTGCTAGTGGTTTGCTGACTAGCGGGAGCGGGAACATTCAGTACTTC

d_gene: TRBD2
j_gene: TRBJ2-3
abundance: -
v_gene: TRBV5-1
CDR3aa: CASSSTWTSDPDTQYF
CDR3nt: TGCGCCAGCAGCTCGACGTGGACTAGCGACCCAGATACGCAGTATTTT

d_gene: -
j_gene: TRBJ2-1
abundance: few
v_gene: TRBV27
CDR3aa: CASSSYGLHNEQFF
CDR3nt: TGTGCCAGCAGTTCCTACGGACTCCACAATGAGCAGTTCTTC

d_gene: -
j_gene: TRBJ1-5
abundance: -
v_gene: TRBV7-2
CDR3aa: CASSWEGYQPQHF
CDR3nt: TGTGCCAGCAGCTGGGAGGGTTATCAGCCCCAGCATTTT

d_gene: TRBD1
j_gene: TRBJ1-5
abundance: -
v_gene: TRBV6-5
CDR3aa: CASKGTGNSNQPQHF
CDR3nt: TGTGCCAGCAAAGGGACAGGGAATAGCAATCAGCCCCAGCATTTT

d_gene: TRBD1
j_gene: TRBJ2-7
abundance: -
v_gene: TRBV2
CDR3aa: CASSDVGQGYEQYF
CDR3nt: TGTGCCAGCAGTGATGTGGGACAGGGCTACGAGCAGTACTTC

d_gene: -
j_gene: TRBJ2-3
abundance: -
v_gene: TRBV4-1
CDR3aa: CASSQATGDSDTQYF
CDR3nt: TGCGCCAGCAGCCAAGCCACGGGGGACTCGGATACGCAGTATTTT

d_gene: -
j_gene: TRBJ1-2
abundance: -
v_gene: TRBV28
CDR3aa: CASSFTEYYGYTF
CDR3nt: TGTGCCAGCAGTTTCACAGAGTACTATGGCTACACCTTC

d_gene: TRBD1
j_gene: TRBJ2-1
abundance: -
v_gene: TRBV3-1/TRBV3-2
CDR3aa: CASSQDSRGPDEQFF
CDR3nt: TGTGCCAGCAGCCAAGATAGCAGGGGGCCCGATGAGCAGTTCTTC

d_gene: TRBD2
j_gene: TRBJ2-3
abundance: -
v_gene: TRBV11-2
CDR3aa: CASSSPGGVPPDTQYF
CDR3nt: TGTGCCAGCAGCTCCCCTGGGGGGGTGCCCCCAGATACGCAGTATTTT

d_gene: TRBD1
j_gene: TRBJ1-4
abundance: -
v_gene: TRBV10-3
CDR3aa: CAISEDRGREKLFF
CDR3nt: TGTGCCATCAGCGAGGACAGGGGGCGGGAAAAACTGTTTTTT

d_gene: -
j_gene: TRBJ2-6
abundance: -
v_gene: TRBV27
CDR3aa: CASSSSSGANVLTF
CDR3nt: TGTGCCAGCAGTTCGAGCTCTGGGGCCAACGTCCTGACTTTC

d_gene: TRBD2
j_gene: TRBJ2-1
abundance: -
v_gene: TRBV19
CDR3aa: CASSPWEGLAGAYNEQFF
CDR3nt: TGTGCCAGTAGCCCCTGGGAAGGACTAGCGGGAGCCTACAATGAGCAGTTCTTC

d_gene: TRBD2
j_gene: TRBJ2-7
abundance: -
v_gene: TRBV6-2/TRBV6-3
CDR3aa: CASSYAPSGYEQYF
CDR3nt: TGTGCCAGCAGTTACGCGCCTAGCGGCTACGAGCAGTACTTC

d_gene: TRBD1
j_gene: TRBJ1-2
abundance: -
v_gene: TRBV5-8
CDR3aa: CASSPTDRSDYGYTF
CDR3nt: TGTGCCAGCAGCCCCACGGACAGGTCGGACTATGGCTACACCTTC

d_gene: -
j_gene: TRBJ2-5
abundance: -
v_gene: TRBV28
CDR3aa: CASRGGGPQETQYF
CDR3nt: TGTGCCAGCAGGGGCGGAGGGCCCCAAGAGACCCAGTACTTC

d_gene: -
j_gene: TRBJ2-1
abundance: -
v_gene: TRBV11-2
CDR3aa: CASSLALLSGEQFF
CDR3nt: TGTGCCAGCAGCTTAGCTCTACTGAGTGGTGAGCAGTTCTTC

d_gene: -
j_gene: TRBJ2-3
abundance: -
v_gene: TRBV13
CDR3aa: CASSFFLSTDTQYF
CDR3nt: TGTGCCAGCAGCTTCTTCCTTAGCACAGATACGCAGTATTTT

d_gene: TRBD2
j_gene: TRBJ2-3
abundance: -
v_gene: TRBV30
CDR3aa: CAWKLAGGTDTQYF
CDR3nt: TGTGCCTGGAAACTAGCGGGGGGCACAGATACGCAGTATTTT

d_gene: TRBD1
j_gene: TRBJ2-2
abundance: -
v_gene: TRBV4-3
CDR3aa: CASSRLPGQGGTGELFF
CDR3nt: TGCGCCAGCAGCCGTCTCCCGGGACAGGGTGGCACCGGGGAGCTGTTTTTT

d_gene: TRBD2
j_gene: TRBJ2-7
abundance: -
v_gene: TRBV7-9
CDR3aa: CASTPGRTSGSYEQYF
CDR3nt: TGTGCCAGCACCCCCGGGCGGACTAGCGGATCCTACGAGCAGTACTTC

d_gene: TRBD1
j_gene: TRBJ2-1
abundance: few
v_gene: TRBV10-3
CDR3aa: CATRDRGLGSEQFF
CDR3nt: TGTGCCACCCGGGACAGGGGGCTTGGGTCCGAGCAGTTCTTC

d_gene: -
j_gene: TRBJ1-4
abundance: -
v_gene: TRBV30
CDR3aa: CAWKLKGGRQKLFF
CDR3nt: TGTGCCTGGAAGCTTAAGGGGGGGCGTCAAAAACTGTTTTTT

d_gene: -
j_gene: TRBJ2-4
abundance: few
v_gene: TRBV7-9
CDR3aa: CASSLEEGAAKNIQYF
CDR3nt: TGTGCCAGCAGCTTAGAGGAGGGAGCGGCCAAAAACATTCAGTACTTC

d_gene: -
j_gene: TRBJ1-1
abundance: medium-sized
v_gene: TRBV9
CDR3aa: CASSPNGGRAAFF
CDR3nt: TGTGCCAGCAGCCCCAACGGGGGGCGTGCAGCTTTCTTT

d_gene: -
j_gene: TRBJ2-1
abundance: -
v_gene: TRBV10-3
CDR3aa: CATGAYNEQFF
CDR3nt: TGTGCCACCGGTGCCTACAATGAGCAGTTCTTC

d_gene: TRBD1
j_gene: TRBJ2-3
abundance: -
v_gene: TRBV5-1
CDR3aa: CASSLALTGSVSTDTQYF
CDR3nt: TGCGCCAGCAGCTTGGCCTTGACAGGGAGTGTAAGCACAGATACGCAGTATTTT

d_gene: -
j_gene: TRBJ2-2
abundance: -
v_gene: TRBV28
CDR3aa: CASFPGTTNTGELFF
CDR3nt: TGTGCCAGCTTCCCCGGGACAACGAACACCGGGGAGCTGTTTTTT

d_gene: -
j_gene: TRBJ1-2
abundance: -
v_gene: TRBV6-2/TRBV6-3
CDR3aa: CASSYHSKANYGYTF
CDR3nt: TGTGCCAGCAGTTACCACAGTAAAGCTAACTATGGCTACACCTTC